This T cell receptor beta chain was found in a study of T cell changes during pregnancy in multiple sclerosis (dated by TCRdb to between 2019 and 2020). Study-wide context: Changes in the T cell repertoire over the course of pregnancy were examined in this study in women with multiple sclerosis.

With regard to this clone: Its antigen is not yet known. There are no base qualities to consult, and no much larger clone falls within one base.

The receptor library was made with the immunoSEQ multiplex PCR assay. Sourced from immuneACCESS, this table was stored by TCRdb with only in-frame sequences that have V and J called. A share of the clones is absent; for the studies checked, an unresolved V gene accounts for under half, and the remainder has no known explanation. For this sample there are some 47,000 clones; 80% to 90% appear just once. The leading ten clones occupy approximately 8% of the sample. There are 19 amino acids in the CDR3, from cysteine to phenylalanine inclusive. Only the CDR3 portion is preserved as DNA: 57 bases, with reading frame beginning at the first base. The germline V gene sets CDR1 to SNHLY and CDR2 to FYNNEI. After removal of 2 bases from V and 3 bases from J, the junction retains 14 bases not matched to a gene.

The V and J segments used are TRBV2 and TRBJ2-3, with TRBD2 matching 10 junction bases. The material sequenced was CD8+ T cells from peripheral blood mononuclear cells, taken in the second trimester of pregnancy. The sequence came from a female donor with multiple sclerosis, enrolled in a pregnancy study. CDR3 sequence: CASSERASGSMEGTDTQYF. In nucleotides, the sequence is TGTGCCAGCAGTGAAAGGGCTAGCGGGAGCATGGAAGGAACAGATACGCAGTATTTT.